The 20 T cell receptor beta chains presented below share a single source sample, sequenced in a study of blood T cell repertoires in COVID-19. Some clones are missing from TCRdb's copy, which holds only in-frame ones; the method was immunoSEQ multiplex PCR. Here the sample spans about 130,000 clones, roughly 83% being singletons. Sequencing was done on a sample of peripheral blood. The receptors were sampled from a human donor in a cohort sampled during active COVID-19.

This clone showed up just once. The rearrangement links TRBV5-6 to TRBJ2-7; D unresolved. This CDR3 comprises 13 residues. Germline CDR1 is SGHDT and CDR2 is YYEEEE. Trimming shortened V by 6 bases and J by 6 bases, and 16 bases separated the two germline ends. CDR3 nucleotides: TGTGCCAGCAAGAACTCCCACCCTTGCGAGCAGTACTTC. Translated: CASKNSHPCEQYF.

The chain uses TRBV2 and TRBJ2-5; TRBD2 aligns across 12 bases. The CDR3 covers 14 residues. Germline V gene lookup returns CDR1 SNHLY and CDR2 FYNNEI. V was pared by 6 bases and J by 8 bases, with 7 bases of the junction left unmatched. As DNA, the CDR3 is TGTGCCAGCAGCGGGACTAGCGGGCCCCATACCCAGTACTTC. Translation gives CASSGTSGPHTQYF. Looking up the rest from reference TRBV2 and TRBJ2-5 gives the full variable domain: EPEVTQTPSHQVTQMGQEVILRCVPISNHLYFYWYRQILGQKVEFLVSFYNNEISEKSEIFDDQFSVERPDGSNFTLKIRSTKLEDSAMYFCASSGTSGPHTQYFGPGTRLLVL.

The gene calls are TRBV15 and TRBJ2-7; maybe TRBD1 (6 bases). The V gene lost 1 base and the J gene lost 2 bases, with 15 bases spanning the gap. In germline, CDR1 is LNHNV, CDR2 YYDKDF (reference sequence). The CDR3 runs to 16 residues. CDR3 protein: CATSRGARGTPYEQYF. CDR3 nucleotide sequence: TGTGCCACCAGCAGAGGGGCCAGGGGTACCCCCTACGAGCAGTACTTC.

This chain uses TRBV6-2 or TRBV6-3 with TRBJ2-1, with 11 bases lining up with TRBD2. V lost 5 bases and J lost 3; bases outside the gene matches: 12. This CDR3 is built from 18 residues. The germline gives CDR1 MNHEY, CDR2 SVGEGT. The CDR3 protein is CASSTQNATSGNYNEQFF. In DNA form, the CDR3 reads TGTGCCAGCAGTACCCAAAACGCGACTAGCGGGAACTACAATGAGCAGTTCTTC.

The CDR3 is CASSWRGPGTEAFF. The CDR3 DNA follows: TGCGCCAGCAGCTGGAGGGGGCCTGGCACTGAAGCTTTCTTT. The chain combines TRBV5-1 with TRBJ1-1, with TRBD1 identical over 7 bases. This CDR3 region has 14 residues. V was pared by 3 bases and J by 4 bases, with 6 bases of the junction left unmatched. Germline CDR1 and CDR2: SGHRS and YFSETQ. Together with reference TRBV5-1 and TRBJ1-1, the CDR3 gives the full variable domain: KAGVTQTPRYLIKTRGQQVTLSCSPISGHRSVSWYQQTPGQGLQFLFEYFSETQRNKGNFPGRFSGRQFSNSRSEMNVSTLELGDSALYLCASSWRGPGTEAFFGQGTRLTVV.

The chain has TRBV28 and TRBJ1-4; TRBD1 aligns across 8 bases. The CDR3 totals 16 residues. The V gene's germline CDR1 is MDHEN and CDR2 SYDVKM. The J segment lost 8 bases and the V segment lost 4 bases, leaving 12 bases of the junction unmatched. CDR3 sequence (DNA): TGTGCCAGCAGTTCCTTCCTGACAGGGGTCAAGGAAAAACTGTTTTTT. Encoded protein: CASSSFLTGVKEKLFF.

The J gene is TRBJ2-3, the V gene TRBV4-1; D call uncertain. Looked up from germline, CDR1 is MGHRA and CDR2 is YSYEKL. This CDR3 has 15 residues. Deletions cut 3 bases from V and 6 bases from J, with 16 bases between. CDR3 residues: CASSQWYHRADTQYF. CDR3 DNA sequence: TGCGCCAGCAGCCAGTGGTACCACAGAGCCGATACGCAGTATTTT.

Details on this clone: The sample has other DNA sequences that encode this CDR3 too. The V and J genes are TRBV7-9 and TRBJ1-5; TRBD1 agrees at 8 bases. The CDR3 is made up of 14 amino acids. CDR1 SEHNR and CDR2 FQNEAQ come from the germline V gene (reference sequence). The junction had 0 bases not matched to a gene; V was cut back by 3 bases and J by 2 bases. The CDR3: CASSLGQGNQPQHF. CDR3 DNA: TGTGCCAGCAGCTTGGGACAGGGCAATCAGCCCCAGCATTTT.

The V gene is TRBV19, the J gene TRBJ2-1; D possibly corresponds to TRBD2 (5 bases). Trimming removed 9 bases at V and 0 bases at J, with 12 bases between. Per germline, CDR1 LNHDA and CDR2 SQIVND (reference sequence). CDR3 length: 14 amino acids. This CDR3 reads CASGLLSSYNEQFF. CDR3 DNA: TGTGCCAGCGGACTCCTCAGCTCCTACAATGAGCAGTTCTTC.

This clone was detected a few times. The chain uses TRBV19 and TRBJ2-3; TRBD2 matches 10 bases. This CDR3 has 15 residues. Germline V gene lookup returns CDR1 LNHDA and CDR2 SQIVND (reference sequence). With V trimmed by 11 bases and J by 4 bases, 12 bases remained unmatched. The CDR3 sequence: CASRAASGRADTQYF. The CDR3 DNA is TGTGCCTCCCGGGCGGCTAGCGGGAGAGCAGATACGCAGTATTTT.

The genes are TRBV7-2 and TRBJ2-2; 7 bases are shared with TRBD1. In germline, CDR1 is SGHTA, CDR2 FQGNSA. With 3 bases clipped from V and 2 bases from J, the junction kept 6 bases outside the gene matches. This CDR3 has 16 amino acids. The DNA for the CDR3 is TGTGCCAGCAGCTTCAGGGGGAATTCTAACACCGGGGAGCTGTTTTTT. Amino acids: CASSFRGNSNTGELFF.

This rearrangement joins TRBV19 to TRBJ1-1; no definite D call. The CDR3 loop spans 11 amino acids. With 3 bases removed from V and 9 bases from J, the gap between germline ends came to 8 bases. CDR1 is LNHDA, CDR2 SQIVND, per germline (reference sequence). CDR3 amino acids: CASSISTQAFF. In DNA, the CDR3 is TGTGCCAGTAGTATTTCGACACAAGCTTTCTTT.

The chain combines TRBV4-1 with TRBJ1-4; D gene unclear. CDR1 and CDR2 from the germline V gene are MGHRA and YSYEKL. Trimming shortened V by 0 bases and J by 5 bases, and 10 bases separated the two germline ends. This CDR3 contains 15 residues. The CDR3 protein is CASSQDRSGNEKLFF. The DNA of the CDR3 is TGCGCCAGCAGCCAAGATCGGTCAGGCAATGAAAAACTGTTTTTT.

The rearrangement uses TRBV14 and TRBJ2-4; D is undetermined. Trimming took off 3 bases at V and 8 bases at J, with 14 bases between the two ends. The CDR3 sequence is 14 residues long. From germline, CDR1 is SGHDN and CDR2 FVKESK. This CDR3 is CASSHLRPPDIQYF. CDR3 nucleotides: TGTGCCAGCAGCCATCTCCGCCCCCCGGACATTCAGTACTTC.

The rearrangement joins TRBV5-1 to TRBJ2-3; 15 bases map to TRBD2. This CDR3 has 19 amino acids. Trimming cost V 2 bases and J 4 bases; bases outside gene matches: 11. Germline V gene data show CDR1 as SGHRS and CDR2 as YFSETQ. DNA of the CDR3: TGCGCCAGCAGCTTCACTGGGACTAGCGGGAGGAAGGGAGCAGATACGCAGTATTTT. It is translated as CASSFTGTSGRKGADTQYF.

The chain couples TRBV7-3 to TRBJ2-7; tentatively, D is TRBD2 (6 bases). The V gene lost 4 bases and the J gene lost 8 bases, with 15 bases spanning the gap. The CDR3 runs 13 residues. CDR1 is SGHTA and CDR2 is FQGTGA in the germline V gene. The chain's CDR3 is CASSSGSAGKQYF. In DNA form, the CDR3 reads TGTGCCAGCAGCTCAGGAAGTGCGGGGAAGCAGTACTTC.

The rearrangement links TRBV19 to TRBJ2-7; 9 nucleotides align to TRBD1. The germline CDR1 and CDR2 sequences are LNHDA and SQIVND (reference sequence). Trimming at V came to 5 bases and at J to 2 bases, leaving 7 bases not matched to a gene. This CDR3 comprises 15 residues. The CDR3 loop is CASSFPGQGTYEQYF. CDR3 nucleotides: TGTGCCAGTAGTTTTCCGGGACAGGGAACCTACGAGCAGTACTTC.

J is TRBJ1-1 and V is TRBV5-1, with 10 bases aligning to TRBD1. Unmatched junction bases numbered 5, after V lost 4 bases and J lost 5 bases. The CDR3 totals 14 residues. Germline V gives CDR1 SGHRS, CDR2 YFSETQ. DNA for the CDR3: TGCGCCAGCAGCCCCGACAGGGGGCGGACTGAAGCTTTCTTT. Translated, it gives CASSPDRGRTEAFF.

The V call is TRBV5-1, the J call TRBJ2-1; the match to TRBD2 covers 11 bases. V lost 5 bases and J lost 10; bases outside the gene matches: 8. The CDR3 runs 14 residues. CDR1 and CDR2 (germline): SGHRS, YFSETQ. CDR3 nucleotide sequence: TGCGCCAGCAGGCCCGGGACTAGCGGTGGGGAGCAGTTCTTC. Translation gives CASRPGTSGGEQFF.

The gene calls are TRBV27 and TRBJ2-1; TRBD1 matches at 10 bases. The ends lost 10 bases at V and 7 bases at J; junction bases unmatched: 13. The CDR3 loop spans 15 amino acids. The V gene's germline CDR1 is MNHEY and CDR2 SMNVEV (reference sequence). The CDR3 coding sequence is TGTGCCACCACGGGGGACAGGGGCCCCTGGAATGAGCAGTTCTTC. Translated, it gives CATTGDRGPWNEQFF.